What follows is one T cell receptor (beta chain) and its context. There is no known antigen for this receptor. Within one base of it there is no much larger clone, and no base qualities were kept. This sample is part of a study of blood T cells in healthy people across ages (dated by TCRdb to 2014 to 2015). Background for the entire study: In model experiments, template switching captured roughly one uniquely barcoded TCR beta cDNA molecule for every two T cells. To track age-related changes in TCR beta repertoire diversity, the study relied on deep sequencing normalized with unique cDNA molecular identifiers. The donors were split into four age groups: young (average roughly 15 years), middle-aged (about 40), aged (more than 60) and long-lived (over 80). Donors of different ages were randomly distributed across sequencing lanes to avoid experimental bias. Two additional independent replicas of 1 million unique cDNA reads from the same blood draw were analyzed for two donors (one aged 18 to 29 and one aged 80 or older).

Systemically healthy Caucasian individuals from Russia, around 39 in total and aged roughly 6 to 90 years, were included as donors. About 9.6 milliliters of peripheral blood were collected from each donor into EDTA-treated Vacutainer tubes. Ficoll-Paque density-gradient centrifugation was used to isolate PBMCs, with at least 6.5 million obtained per sample. Total RNA, at least 6 micrograms per sample, was extracted from PBMCs with Trizol reagent. Naive CD45RAhigh/CD27high T cell percentages were measured by flow cytometry on a PBMC aliquot from every donor. Here is what the overall study found, with its caveats: The long-lived group showed more naive CD4+ T cells, fewer expanded clones and increased TCR diversity than the aged group, suggesting age selection. The CMV infection status of donors was not known, potentially confounding age-related changes in expanded clonotypes. Observed TCR beta diversity per million T cells fell roughly linearly with age, and a significant reduction was already apparent by age about 38. A strong correlation was found between observed TCR beta diversity and the percentage of naive T cells measured by flow cytometry. Estimates of total diversity from one million sequenced T cells were regarded as lower bounds and underestimates. Because profiling used bulk unsorted PBMCs, naive and antigen-experienced compartments could not be compared conclusively.

Receptors were amplified or captured by 5' RACE. The sample was run on an Illumina HiSeq 2500. A second PCR of about 6 to 12 cycles was run with a J-beta primer mix and a sample-barcoded 5' primer. Each TCR beta cDNA molecule received a unique molecular identifier from a template-switch 5' adaptor carrying 12 random nucleotides. Each sample yielded at least 2.5 million CDR3-containing paired-end reads. First-strand cDNA synthesis was performed from all RNA using the Mint cDNA synthesis kit, with priming by a TRBC-specific oligonucleotide. All cDNA was treated with uracil-DNA glycosylase and then went through a first 18-cycle PCR with the universal primers M1SS and BC2_uni_R. The original pipeline was this. For normalization, 1 million high-quality reads were randomly selected from each sample, with every read carrying a distinct molecular identifier. Reads sharing molecular identifiers were discarded rather than binned into consensus sequences. MiTCR, with a Q25 quality threshold and the strictest error-elimination algorithm, was used for CDR3 identification, clonotype clustering and error correction. A nonparametric unseen species model with Euler transformation was used to estimate lower-bound total TCR beta diversity. The public reads were run again by TCRdb, first through fastp at Q25 and then through MiXCR, and only productive beta chains were kept. Rows are combined by CDR3 protein, so each entry shows the most common genes and DNA. None of the V and J calls come from the authors' own analysis; TCRdb made them. Here the sample has 1 million to 1.2 million distinct CDR3 sequences; 35% to 40% occur a single time. The ten largest clones represent about an eighth of the sample.

Relative to germline, V is 1 base shorter and J is 4 bases shorter, with 5 bases between their ends. Inclusive of the bounding cysteine and phenylalanine, the CDR3 is 12 residues long. Here the CDR3 DNA is all that survives: 36 bases in frame from base 1. Taken from the germline V gene (reference sequence), the CDR1 and CDR2 loops are DFQATT and SNEGSKA. The chain joins TRBV20-1 to TRBJ2-1; no D gene call is confident. Sample: blood. This receptor was taken from a man aged 18 to 29 in good health. The bases read TGCAGTGCTAGAGTACAGTACAATGAGCAGTTCTTC. The translation is CSARVQYNEQFF.